This is a list of T cell receptor beta chains from one sample in a study of CXCR3-negative and CXCR3-positive naive CD8 T cells. TCRdb reprocessed the 5' RACE reads and keeps a single row for each CDR3 protein, giving no DNA. The specimen's table records about 43,000 distinct CDR3 sequences. Sequenced input: memory CD8+ T cells from blood. The receptor source for this set is a human donor in good health. Some clones in this sample may be carry-over from other donors' samples. The CDR3 runs from the conserved cysteine through the conserved F or W. Each record gives: V gene, J gene, CDR3 protein.

>TRBV4-3|TRBJ2-7
CASSQDWTGVSDEQYF
>TRBV29-1|TRBJ2-1
CSVDGTGVKGTDEQFF
>TRBV6-2/TRBV6-3|TRBJ2-1
CASTESWGGSYNEQFF
>TRBV6-4|TRBJ2-1
CASSDSGGGLNEQFF
>TRBV23-1|TRBJ2-3
CASSQSVGSTDTQYF
>TRBV5-1|TRBJ2-2
CASSSAGAFGELFF
>TRBV6-1|TRBJ2-7
CASSVTSGGADEQYF
>TRBV28|TRBJ2-3
CASRGGDTQYF
>TRBV6-5|TRBJ1-1
CASSEISGNTEAFF
>TRBV12-3/TRBV12-4|TRBJ2-5
CASSLGLPGKTQYF
>TRBV7-9|TRBJ1-1
CASSLMDRGLGTEAFF
>TRBV20-1|TRBJ2-7
CSAHAGQGFFEQYF
>TRBV6-4|TRBJ2-2
CASSENTGELFF
>TRBV5-6|TRBJ2-5
CASSLARQGKETQYF
>TRBV14|TRBJ2-7
CASSPRLGYEQYF
>TRBV3-1|TRBJ2-5
CASSQEGQRKTQYF
>TRBV24-1|TRBJ1-1
CATGGEGGDKVNTEAFF
>TRBV10-1|TRBJ1-4
CARTGQGVQEKLFF
>TRBV4-1|TRBJ1-3
CASSQDRVGGAGNTIYF
>TRBV3-1|TRBJ2-1
CASSQDRGHHNEQFF
>TRBV21-1|TRBJ2-3
CASFQRASGSADTQYF
>TRBV29-1|TRBJ1-1
CSVELQGRNTEAFF
>TRBV29-1|TRBJ2-5
CSVVPAYLETQYF
>TRBV7-8|TRBJ2-7
CASSLGGDGGARGEQYF
>TRBV6-4|TRBJ1-6
CASSDGTEDSPLHF
>TRBV29-1|TRBJ1-2
CSVEIRGPPLEGYTF
>TRBV6-2/TRBV6-3|TRBJ1-1
CATLIGTEAFF
>TRBV27|TRBJ2-1
CASSWTSGVEQFF
>TRBV28|TRBJ2-7
CASSFLEDRIYEQYF
>TRBV20-1|TRBJ2-1
CSGSRRFSYNEQFF
>TRBV5-1|TRBJ2-1
CASSLSGAYNDQFF